The next 14 T cell receptor beta chains were all read from a single sample in a study of identical twins. TCRdb re-called the 5' RACE reads with MiXCR, one entry per CDR3 protein. There are approximately 620,000 distinct CDR3 sequences in the sample; 8% to 9% occur only once, and around 0.98% lies in the top ten. The same data also went into a second study, on yellow fever vaccine responses in identical twins.

Source material: PBMCs. The receptors shown here come from a woman aged 18-29 years in good health.

The CDR3 sequence: CSASLEDTQYF. CDR3 DNA sequence: TGCAGTGCTAGTTTAGAAGATACGCAGTATTTT. The chain recombines TRBV20-1 with TRBJ2-3; D uncertain. Per germline, CDR1 DFQATT and CDR2 SNEGSKA (reference sequence). V lost 3 bases to trimming and J lost 5 bases, with 6 bases between them. The CDR3 is 11 amino acids.

This clonotype was found a few times. The V gene is TRBV18, the J gene TRBJ1-5; maybe TRBD1 (6 bases). The V end was cut by 3 bases, the J end by 5 bases, with 8 bases between. The CDR3 has 13 residues. Germline V gives CDR1 KGHSH, CDR2 LQKENI. The CDR3 sequence: CASSPRTDQPQHF. The CDR3 DNA follows: TGTGCCAGCTCACCGAGGACAGATCAGCCCCAGCATTTT.

The chain couples TRBV5-1 to TRBJ2-3; weak D call: TRBD1 (6 bases). The last part of the DNA fits TRBJ1-5 better; the J call may be wrong. The length of the CDR3 is 15 residues. Germline V CDR1 and CDR2: SGHRS, YFSETQ. CDR3: CASSLAGHNTDTQHF. CDR3 DNA: TGCGCCAGCAGCTTGGCGGGACATAATACAGATACGCAGCATTTT.

This clonotype was counted between two and nine times. The rearrangement uses TRBV6-6 and TRBJ2-2; D is unresolved. The V gene lost 7 bases and the J gene lost 10 bases, with 13 bases spanning the gap. Looked up from germline, CDR1 is MNHNY and CDR2 is SVGAGI (reference sequence). The CDR3 covers 12 residues. The CDR3 DNA sequence: TGTGCCAGCAAAGAATGGGCAAAGGAGCTGTTTTTT. Translated, it gives CASKEWAKELFF.

CDR3: CSVEEVSYNEQFF. The CDR3 bases are TGCAGCGTTGAAGAAGTCAGCTACAATGAGCAGTTCTTC. This chain links TRBV29-1 with TRBJ2-1; the D is unclear. The CDR3 sequence is 13 residues long. Trimming left V 0 bases short and J 3 bases short, with 6 bases between. Germline V gene sequence: CDR1 SQVTM, CDR2 ANQGSEA.

CDR3 bases: TGCGCCAGCAGCACGGGACAGGAAAATTCACCCCTCCACTTT. Its protein is CASSTGQENSPLHF. This chain connects TRBV5-1 to TRBJ1-6; 8 bases are shared with TRBD1. This CDR3 is 14 amino acids long. Germline V gene data show CDR1 as SGHRS and CDR2 as YFSETQ. Trimming at V came to 4 bases and at J to 7 bases, leaving 4 bases not matched to a gene.

This clonotype came up a few times. The gene calls are TRBV28 and TRBJ2-7; D ambiguous. This CDR3 is built from 15 residues. Trimming cost V 4 bases and J 2 bases, with 15 bases left between them. Germline V gives CDR1 MDHEN, CDR2 SYDVKM. The CDR3 nucleotides are TGTGCCAGCAGTTCAACAACAGATCTAACCTACGAGCAGTACTTC. It is translated as CASSSTTDLTYEQYF.

This clonotype appeared a few times. V is TRBV11-2 and J is TRBJ2-1, with D perhaps matching TRBD2 (6 bases). Trimming removed 5 bases at V and 0 bases at J, with 20 bases between. The CDR3 sequence is 18 residues long. Per germline, CDR1 SGHAT and CDR2 FQNNGV. This chain's CDR3 is CASSGFGGAGLSYNEQFF. CDR3 nucleotide sequence: TGTGCCAGCAGCGGCTTTGGGGGAGCGGGTCTCTCCTACAATGAGCAGTTCTTC.

There are a few counts of this clonotype. The J gene is TRBJ2-7, the V gene TRBV7-2; 7 bases align to TRBD1. The CDR3 extends over 15 amino acids. V was pared by 4 bases and J by 0 bases, with 6 bases of the junction left unmatched. CDR1 is SGHTA, CDR2 FQGNSA, per germline. The CDR3 region is CASSSRQGYSYEQYF. CDR3 DNA: TGTGCCAGCAGCTCGCGACAGGGCTACTCCTACGAGCAGTACTTC.

In its sample, this clonotype was seen a few times. The genes are TRBV20-1 and TRBJ2-7; 10 nucleotides match TRBD2. Trimming at V came to 0 bases and at J to 6 bases, leaving 14 bases not matched to a gene. The CDR3 spans 17 residues. Germline CDR1 and CDR2: DFQATT and SNEGSKA (reference sequence). The DNA of the CDR3 is TGCAGTGCTAGAGATCTCAGGCTAGCGGGGGCCACAGGCGAGCAGTACTTC. Translated, it gives CSARDLRLAGATGEQYF.

This chain links TRBV29-1 with TRBJ2-1; the D gene is possibly TRBD1 (6 bases). This CDR3 has 12 amino acids. Germline CDR1 SQVTM, CDR2 ANQGSEA. Trimming cost V 1 base and J 10 bases, with 11 bases left between them. Written as DNA, the CDR3 is TGCAGCGTTGAAGCAGGGGTCTACGAGCAGTTCTTC. Amino acids: CSVEAGVYEQFF.

There are a few counts of this clonotype. The rearrangement uses TRBV20-1 and TRBJ1-5; no reliable D call. CDR3 length: 15 residues. V was clipped by 0 bases and J by 2 bases, with 11 bases between them. CDR1 is DFQATT and CDR2 is SNEGSKA in the germline V gene (reference sequence). In nucleotides, the CDR3 is TGCAGTGCTAGAGATCATCAGGACGGCAATCAGCCCCAGCATTTT. It codes for CSARDHQDGNQPQHF.

This clonotype occurred a few times. This chain connects TRBV3-1 to TRBJ2-1; D is ambiguous. The CDR3 length is 14 residues. In germline, CDR1 is LGHDT, CDR2 YNNKEL (reference sequence). V was clipped by 4 bases and J by 7 bases, with 14 bases between them. In nucleotides, the CDR3 is TGTGCCAGCAGCCGATACACTACCTCGAATGAGCAGTTCTTC. It encodes CASSRYTTSNEQFF.

The chain is built from TRBV29-1 and TRBJ2-3; D unresolved. Germline V gene sequence: CDR1 SQVTM, CDR2 ANQGSEA. Deletions cut 4 bases from V and 2 bases from J, with 13 bases between. The CDR3 length is 14 residues. The CDR3 DNA reads as TGCAGCGTTGGGGCGGAACTCTACACAGATACGCAGTATTTT. It yields the protein CSVGAELYTDTQYF.